Described below is a single T cell receptor beta chain sequence and its context. What it binds is not known. Template switching was used to attach UMIs, which incorporated a 6-nucleotide sample barcode. Each CDR3 protein gets one entry in TCRdb, which reprocessed the 5' RACE reads and gives no DNA. The listing contains a few hundred thousand distinct CDR3 sequences. This record comes from a study of monozygotic twins with inflammatory bowel disease. Findings and caveats of the study: TCRbeta inverse Simpson diversity was decreased in IBD patients versus healthy co-twins.

The germline V gene encodes CDR1 MNHEY and CDR2 SVGEGT. This CDR3 is 14 amino acids long. The sequenced sample was blood. The chain joins TRBV6-2 or TRBV6-3 to TRBJ1-2; the D gene TCRdb calls, TRBD1, cannot be checked with no DNA. This clonotype originated in a human donor with ulcerative colitis or Crohn's disease, or a healthy co-twin of an affected twin (not recorded which). The CDR3 region is CASSLPQGWGGYTF.